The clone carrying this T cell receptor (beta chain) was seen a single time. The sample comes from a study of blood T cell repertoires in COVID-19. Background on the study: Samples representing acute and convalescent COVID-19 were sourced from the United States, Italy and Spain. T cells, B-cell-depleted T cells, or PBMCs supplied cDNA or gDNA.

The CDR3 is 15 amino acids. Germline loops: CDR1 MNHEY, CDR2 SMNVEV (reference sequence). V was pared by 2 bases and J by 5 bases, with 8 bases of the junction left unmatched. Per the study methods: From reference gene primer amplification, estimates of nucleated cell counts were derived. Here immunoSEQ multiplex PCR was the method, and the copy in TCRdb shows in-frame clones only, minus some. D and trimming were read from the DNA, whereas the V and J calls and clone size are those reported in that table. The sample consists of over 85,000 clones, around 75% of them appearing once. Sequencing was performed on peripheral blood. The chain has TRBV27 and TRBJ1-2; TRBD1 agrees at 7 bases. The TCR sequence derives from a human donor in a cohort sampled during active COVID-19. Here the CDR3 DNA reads TGTGCCAGCAGTTTAAAGGCAGGGGGGCTATATGGCTACACCTTC. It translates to CASSLKAGGLYGYTF.